This T cell receptor beta chain is from a study of identical twins. Study results and caveats: Out-of-frame alpha sequences common to twins were enriched for low generation probability.

Notes on this clonotype: What it binds is unknown.

TCRdb analysed the 5' RACE reads with MiXCR anew, one entry per CDR3 protein. The sample shows about 530,000 distinct CDR3 sequences, more than 20% of them seen only once. These same records also appear under a second study, on yellow fever vaccine responses in identical twins. That report adds: The authors reported partly convergent, partly personalized vaccine responses in identical twins.

Sequenced: CD4+ T cells sorted from blood. This TCR was recovered from a woman aged 18-30 years in good health.

CDR3 DNA: TGTGCCAGCAGACGAGACAGGGGCTACAATGAGCAGTTCTTC. Translated: CASRRDRGYNEQFF. The chain recombines TRBV7-9 with TRBJ2-1; 8 bases are shared with TRBD1. Germline values: CDR1 SEHNR, CDR2 FQNEAQ (reference sequence). Unmatched junction bases numbered 4, after V lost 6 bases and J lost 3 bases. The CDR3 spans 14 residues.